This T cell receptor beta chain originates from a study of blood T cell repertoires in COVID-19. Whole-study context: The samples span acute and convalescent COVID-19 from the United States, Italy and Spain. From T cells, B-cell-depleted T cells, or PBMCs came the material, which was cDNA or gDNA.

V gave up 7 bases and J gave up 2 bases, with 13 bases separating them. This CDR3 has 13 residues. Germline loops: CDR1 SGDLS, CDR2 YYNGEE. As originally analysed: Nucleated cell number was recorded as an estimate derived from reference gene primer amplification. The protocol was immunoSEQ multiplex PCR, while the TCRdb copy is restricted to in-frame clones and leaves out a portion. Clone size and V and J calls were adopted from that table, with D and trimming inferred from the DNA. The data contain under 95,000 clones, about nine tenths of them seen just once; the ten biggest clones take up under 6%.

The V gene is TRBV9, the J gene TRBJ2-7; D is perhaps TRBD2 (6 bases). The specimen sequenced was peripheral blood. This sequence was found in a human donor in a cohort sampled during active COVID-19. Written as DNA, the CDR3 is TGTGCCAGCGGTGGGCGGGATACCTACGAGCAGTACTTC. Translated, it gives CASGGRDTYEQYF.